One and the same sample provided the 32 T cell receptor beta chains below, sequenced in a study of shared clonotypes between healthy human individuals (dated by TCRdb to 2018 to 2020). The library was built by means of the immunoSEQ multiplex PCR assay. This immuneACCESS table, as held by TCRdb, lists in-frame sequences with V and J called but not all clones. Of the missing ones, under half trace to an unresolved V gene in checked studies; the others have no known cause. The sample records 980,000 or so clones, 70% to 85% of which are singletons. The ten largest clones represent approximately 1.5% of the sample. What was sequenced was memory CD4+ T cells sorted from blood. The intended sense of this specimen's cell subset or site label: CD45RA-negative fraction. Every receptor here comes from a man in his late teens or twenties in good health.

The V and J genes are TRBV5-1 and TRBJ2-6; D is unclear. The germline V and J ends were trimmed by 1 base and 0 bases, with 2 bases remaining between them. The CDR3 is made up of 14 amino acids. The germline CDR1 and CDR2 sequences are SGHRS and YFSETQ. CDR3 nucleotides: TGCGCCAGCAGCTTGCGCTCTGGGGCCAACGTCCTGACTTTC. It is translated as CASSLRSGANVLTF.

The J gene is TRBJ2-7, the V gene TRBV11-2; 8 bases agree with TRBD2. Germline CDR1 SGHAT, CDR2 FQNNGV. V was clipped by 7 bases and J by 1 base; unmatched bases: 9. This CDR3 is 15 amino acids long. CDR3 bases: TGTGCCAGCACCCTCGGGGGGGCCGGATCCTACGAGCAGTACTTC. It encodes CASTLGGAGSYEQYF.

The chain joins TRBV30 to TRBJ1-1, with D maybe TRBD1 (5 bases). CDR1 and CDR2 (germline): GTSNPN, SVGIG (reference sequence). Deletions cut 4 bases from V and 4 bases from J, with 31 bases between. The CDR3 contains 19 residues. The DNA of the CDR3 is TGTGCCTGGACACCCCGCCAGGGCAGGCCCCAATATAGGGCCACTGAAGCTTTCTTT. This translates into CAWTPRQGRPQYRATEAFF.

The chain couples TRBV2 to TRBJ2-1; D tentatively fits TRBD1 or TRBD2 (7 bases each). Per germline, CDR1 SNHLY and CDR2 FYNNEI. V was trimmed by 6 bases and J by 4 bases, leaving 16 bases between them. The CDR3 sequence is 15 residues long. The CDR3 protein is CASSSARGGYNEQFF. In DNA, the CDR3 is TGTGCCAGCAGCTCGGCCAGGGGGGGTTACAATGAGCAGTTCTTC.

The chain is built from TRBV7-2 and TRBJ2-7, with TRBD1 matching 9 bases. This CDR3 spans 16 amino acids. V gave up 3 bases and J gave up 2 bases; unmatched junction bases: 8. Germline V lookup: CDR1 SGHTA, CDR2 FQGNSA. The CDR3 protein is CASSFSRDRAPYEQYF. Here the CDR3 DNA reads TGTGCCAGCAGCTTTAGCCGGGACAGGGCTCCCTACGAGCAGTACTTC.

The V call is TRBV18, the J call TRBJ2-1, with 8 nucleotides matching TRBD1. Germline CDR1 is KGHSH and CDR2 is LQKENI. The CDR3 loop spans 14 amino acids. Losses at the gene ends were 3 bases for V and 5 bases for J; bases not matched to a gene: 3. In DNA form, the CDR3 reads TGTGCCAGCTCACCGGGACAGGCCGACAATGAGCAGTTCTTC. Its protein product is CASSPGQADNEQFF.

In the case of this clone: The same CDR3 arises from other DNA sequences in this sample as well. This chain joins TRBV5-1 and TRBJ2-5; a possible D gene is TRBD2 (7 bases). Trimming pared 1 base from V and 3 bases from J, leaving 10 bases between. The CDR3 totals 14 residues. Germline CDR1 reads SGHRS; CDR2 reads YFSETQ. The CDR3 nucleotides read TGCGCCAGCAGCTTGAGCGGGACAAAAGAGACCCAGTACTTC. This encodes CASSLSGTKETQYF.

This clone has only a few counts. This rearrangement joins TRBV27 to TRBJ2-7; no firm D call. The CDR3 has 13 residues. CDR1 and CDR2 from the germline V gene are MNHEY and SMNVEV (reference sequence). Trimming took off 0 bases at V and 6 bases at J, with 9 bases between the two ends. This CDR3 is CASSLSGWAEQYF. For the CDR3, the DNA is TGTGCCAGCAGTTTATCGGGGTGGGCCGAGCAGTACTTC.

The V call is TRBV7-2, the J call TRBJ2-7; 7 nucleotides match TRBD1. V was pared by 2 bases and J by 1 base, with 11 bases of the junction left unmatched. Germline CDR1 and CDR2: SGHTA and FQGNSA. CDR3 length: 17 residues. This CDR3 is CASSLFPRGQRSYEQYF. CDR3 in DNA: TGTGCCAGCAGCTTATTTCCTCGGGGACAGAGATCCTACGAGCAGTACTTC.

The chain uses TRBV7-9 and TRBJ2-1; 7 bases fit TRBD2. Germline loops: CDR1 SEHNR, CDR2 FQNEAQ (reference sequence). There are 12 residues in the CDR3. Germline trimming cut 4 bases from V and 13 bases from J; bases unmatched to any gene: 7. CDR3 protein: CASSSRVGLQFF. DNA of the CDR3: TGTGCCAGCAGCTCTAGAGTGGGACTACAGTTCTTC.

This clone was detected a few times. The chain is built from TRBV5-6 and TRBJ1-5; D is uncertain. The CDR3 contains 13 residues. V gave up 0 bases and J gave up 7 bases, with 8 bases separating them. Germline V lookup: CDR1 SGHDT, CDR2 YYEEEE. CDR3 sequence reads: CASSLGLQQPQHF. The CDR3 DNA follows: TGTGCCAGCAGCTTGGGACTGCAGCAGCCCCAGCATTTT. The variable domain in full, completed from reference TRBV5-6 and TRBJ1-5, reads DAGVTQSPTHLIKTRGQQVTLRCSPKSGHDTVSWYQQALGQGPQFIFQYYEEEERQRGNFPDRFSGHQFPNYSSELNVNALLLGDSALYLCASSLGLQQPQHFGDGTRLSIL.

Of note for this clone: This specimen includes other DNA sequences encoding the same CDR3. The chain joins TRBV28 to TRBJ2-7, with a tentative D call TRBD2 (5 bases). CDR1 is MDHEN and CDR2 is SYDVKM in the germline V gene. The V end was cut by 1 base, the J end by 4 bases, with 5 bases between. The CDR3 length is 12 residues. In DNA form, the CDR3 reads TGTGCCAGCAGTTTATCGGGGTACGAGCAGTACTTC. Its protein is CASSLSGYEQYF.

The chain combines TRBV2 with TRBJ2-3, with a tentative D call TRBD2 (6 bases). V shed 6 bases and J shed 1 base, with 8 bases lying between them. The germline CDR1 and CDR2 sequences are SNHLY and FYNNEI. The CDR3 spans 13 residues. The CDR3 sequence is CASRVAGTDTQYF. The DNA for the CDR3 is TGTGCCAGCAGGGTAGCGGGCACAGATACGCAGTATTTT.

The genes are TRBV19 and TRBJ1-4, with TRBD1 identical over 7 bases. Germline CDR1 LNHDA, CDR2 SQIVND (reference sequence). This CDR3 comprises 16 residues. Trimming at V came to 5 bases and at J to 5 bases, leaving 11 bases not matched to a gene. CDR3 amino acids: CASSPGDRRPNEKLFF. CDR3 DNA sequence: TGTGCCAGTAGTCCGGGGGACAGACGCCCGAATGAAAAACTGTTTTTT.

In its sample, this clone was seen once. The CDR3 spells CASSKPGSTGELFF. DNA for the CDR3: TGTGCCAGCAGCAAACCTGGCAGCACCGGGGAGCTGTTTTTT. This sequence joins TRBV6-5 and TRBJ2-2; the D is unclear. The CDR3 runs to 14 residues. V was clipped by 6 bases and J by 4 bases, with 12 bases between them. Germline V gene data show CDR1 as MNHEY and CDR2 as SVGAGI.

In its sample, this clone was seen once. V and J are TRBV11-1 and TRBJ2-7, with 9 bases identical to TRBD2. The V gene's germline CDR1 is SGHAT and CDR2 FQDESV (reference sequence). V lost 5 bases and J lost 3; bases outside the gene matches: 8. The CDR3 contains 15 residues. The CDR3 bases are TGTGCCAGCAGCCCTAGCGGGGTGACTTTCTACGAGCAGTACTTC. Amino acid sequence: CASSPSGVTFYEQYF.

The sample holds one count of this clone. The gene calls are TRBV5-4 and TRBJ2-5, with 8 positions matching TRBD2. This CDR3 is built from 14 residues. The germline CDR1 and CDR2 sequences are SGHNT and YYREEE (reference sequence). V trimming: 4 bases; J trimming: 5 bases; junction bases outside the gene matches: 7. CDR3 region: CASSRWTSPETQYF. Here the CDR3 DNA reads TGTGCCAGCAGCCGATGGACTAGCCCGGAGACCCAGTACTTC.

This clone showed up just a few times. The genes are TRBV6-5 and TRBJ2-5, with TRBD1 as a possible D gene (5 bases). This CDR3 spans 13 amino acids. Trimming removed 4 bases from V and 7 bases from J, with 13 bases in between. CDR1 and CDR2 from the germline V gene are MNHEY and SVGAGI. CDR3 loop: CASSLEGVGTQYF. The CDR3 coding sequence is TGTGCCAGCAGTTTAGAAGGGGTTGGGACCCAGTACTTC.

The CDR3 loop is CASSLDKNTGELFF. The DNA of the CDR3 is TGTGCCAGCAGCTTAGATAAGAACACCGGGGAGCTGTTTTTT. This chain uses TRBV7-2 with TRBJ2-2, with D unclear. The CDR3 spans 14 residues. V shed 1 base and J shed 1 base, with 4 bases lying between them. The germline gives CDR1 SGHTA, CDR2 FQGNSA.

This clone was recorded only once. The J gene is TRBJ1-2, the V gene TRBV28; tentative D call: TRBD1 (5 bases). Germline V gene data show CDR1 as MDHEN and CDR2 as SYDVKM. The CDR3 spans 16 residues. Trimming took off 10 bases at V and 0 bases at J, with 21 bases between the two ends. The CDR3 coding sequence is TGTGCCATTCCTCAAACCCCTGGGGGAGCTAACTATGGCTACACCTTC. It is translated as CAIPQTPGGANYGYTF.

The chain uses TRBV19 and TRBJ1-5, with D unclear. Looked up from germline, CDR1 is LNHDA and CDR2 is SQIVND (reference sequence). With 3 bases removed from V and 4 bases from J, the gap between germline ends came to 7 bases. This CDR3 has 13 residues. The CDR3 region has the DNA TGTGCCAGTAGTATTACATCTAATCAGCCCCAGCATTTT. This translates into CASSITSNQPQHF.

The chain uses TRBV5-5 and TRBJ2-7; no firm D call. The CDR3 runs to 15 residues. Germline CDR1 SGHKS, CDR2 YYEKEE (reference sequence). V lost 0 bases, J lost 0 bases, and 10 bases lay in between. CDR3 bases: TGTGCCAGCAGCTTGGAAGGTTTAGACTCCTACGAGCAGTACTTC. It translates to CASSLEGLDSYEQYF.

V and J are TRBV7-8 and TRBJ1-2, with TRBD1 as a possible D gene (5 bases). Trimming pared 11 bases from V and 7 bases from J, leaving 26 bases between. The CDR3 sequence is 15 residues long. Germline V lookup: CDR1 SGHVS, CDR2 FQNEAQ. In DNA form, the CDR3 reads TGTGCCGGCCTGACCTCCGACAGCGGGGCGGCTGGCTACACCTTC. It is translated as CAGLTSDSGAAGYTF.

The CDR3 DNA is TGTGCCAGCAGTGGCCCCCTAGCGGTTATGGCCCAGTACTTC. Its protein product is CASSGPLAVMAQYF. The chain carries TRBV25-1 and TRBJ2-5, with 7 bases aligning to TRBD2. The germline V gene has CDR1 MGHDK and CDR2 SYGVNS. V shed 4 bases and J 9 bases; nucleotides not matched to a gene: 11. The CDR3 contains 14 residues.

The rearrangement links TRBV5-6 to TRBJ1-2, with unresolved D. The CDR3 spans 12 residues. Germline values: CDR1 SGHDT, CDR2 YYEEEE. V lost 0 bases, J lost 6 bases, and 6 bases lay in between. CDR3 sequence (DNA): TGTGCCAGCAGCTTGGACAGTAATGGCTACACCTTC. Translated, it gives CASSLDSNGYTF.

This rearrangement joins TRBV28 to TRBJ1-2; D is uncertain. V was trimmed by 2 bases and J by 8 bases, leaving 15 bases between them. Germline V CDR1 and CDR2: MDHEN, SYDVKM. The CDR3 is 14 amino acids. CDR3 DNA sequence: TGTGCCAGCAGTTTAAGCCGCAACGTGGGAGGCTACACCTTC. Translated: CASSLSRNVGGYTF.

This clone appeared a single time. The CDR3 loop is CASSRAGRTDTQYF. The CDR3 nucleotides are TGTGCCAGCTCCAGGGCCGGCCGCACAGATACGCAGTATTTT. The chain recombines TRBV7-3 with TRBJ2-3; TRBD1 might be the D (5 bases). This CDR3 contains 14 residues. CDR1 and CDR2 from the germline V gene are SGHTA and FQGTGA. The V gene lost 8 bases and the J gene lost 1 base, with 13 bases spanning the gap. The whole variable domain, filled in from reference TRBV7-3 and TRBJ2-3, reads GAGVSQTPSNKVTEKGKYVELRCDPISGHTALYWYRQSLGQGPEFLIYFQGTGAADDSGLPNDRFFAVRPEGSVSTLKIQRTERGDSAVYLCASSRAGRTDTQYFGPGTRLTVL.

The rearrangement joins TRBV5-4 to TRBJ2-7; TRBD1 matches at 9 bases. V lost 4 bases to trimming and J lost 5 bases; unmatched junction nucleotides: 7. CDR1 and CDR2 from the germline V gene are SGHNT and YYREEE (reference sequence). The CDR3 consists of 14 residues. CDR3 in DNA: TGTGCCAGCAGCAGTTGGACAGGGGCGAACGAGCAGTACTTC. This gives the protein CASSSWTGANEQYF. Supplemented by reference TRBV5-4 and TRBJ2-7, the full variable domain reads ETGVTQSPTHLIKTRGQQVTLRCSSQSGHNTVSWYQQALGQGPQFIFQYYREEENGRGNFPPRFSGLQFPNYSSELNVNALELDDSALYLCASSSWTGANEQYFGPGTRLTVT.

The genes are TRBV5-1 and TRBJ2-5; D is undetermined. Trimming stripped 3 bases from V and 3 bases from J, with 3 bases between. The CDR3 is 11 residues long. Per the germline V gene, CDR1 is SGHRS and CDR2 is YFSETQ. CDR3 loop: CASSSKETQYF. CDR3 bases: TGCGCCAGCAGCTCAAAAGAGACCCAGTACTTC.

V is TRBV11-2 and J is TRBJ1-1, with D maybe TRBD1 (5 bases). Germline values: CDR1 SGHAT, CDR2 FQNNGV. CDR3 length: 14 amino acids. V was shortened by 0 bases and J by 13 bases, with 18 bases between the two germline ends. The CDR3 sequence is CASSLDLGGIEYFF. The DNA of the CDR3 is TGTGCCAGCAGCTTAGATTTGGGGGGTATAGAATATTTCTTT.

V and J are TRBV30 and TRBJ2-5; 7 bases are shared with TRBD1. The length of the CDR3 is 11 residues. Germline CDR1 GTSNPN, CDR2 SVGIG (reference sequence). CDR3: CASGTEETQYF. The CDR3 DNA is TGTGCGTCCGGGACAGAAGAGACCCAGTACTTC. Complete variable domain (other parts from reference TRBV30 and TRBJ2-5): SQTIHQWPATLVQPVGSPLSLECTVEGTSNPNLYWYRQAAGRGLQLLFYSVGIGQISSEVPQNLSASRPQDRQFILSSKKLLLSDSGFYLCASGTEETQYFGPGTRLLVL.

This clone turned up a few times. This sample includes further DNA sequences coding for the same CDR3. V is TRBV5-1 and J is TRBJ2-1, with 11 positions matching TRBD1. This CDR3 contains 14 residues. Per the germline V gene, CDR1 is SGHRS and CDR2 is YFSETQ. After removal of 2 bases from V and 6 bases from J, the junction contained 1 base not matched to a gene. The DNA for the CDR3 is TGCGCCAGCAGCTTAGGGACAGGGGGCAATGAGCAGTTCTTC. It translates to CASSLGTGGNEQFF.